This T cell receptor (beta chain) was captured by sequencing in a study of cytomegalovirus exposure and HLA in healthy donors. Study in general: Unique TCR beta sequences numbering over 100 million came from 150 million to 200 million T cells in an earlier analysis. The early release's HLA-typed donors yielded 70 million to 85 million unique TCRs.

Study results and caveats: The dataset shows that most TCR sequences were rare, while some public TCRs occurred in many donors. In a later analysis, TCR association rates varied by HLA locus: DRB1 most, HLA-C fewest.

The study ran its PCR with 60 Vbeta and 13 Jbeta primers. The assay was immunoSEQ multiplex PCR, and TCRdb's table has in-frame clones only and misses some. The profile shows about 240,000 clones, about 86% of them singletons. CDR3 length: 14 residues. V shed 2 bases and J 8 bases; nucleotides not matched to a gene: 4. In germline, CDR1 is SEHNR, CDR2 FQNEAQ (reference sequence). A note on this clone: The antigen is not known.

This sequence originates from a woman aged 55-70 years in good health and CMV-seropositive. The V call is TRBV7-9, the J call TRBJ2-1; 9 nucleotides match TRBD2. The sequenced sample consisted of PBMCs. CDR3: CASSLRREGDEQFF. DNA of the CDR3: TGTGCCAGCAGCTTACGGCGGGAGGGGGATGAGCAGTTCTTC.